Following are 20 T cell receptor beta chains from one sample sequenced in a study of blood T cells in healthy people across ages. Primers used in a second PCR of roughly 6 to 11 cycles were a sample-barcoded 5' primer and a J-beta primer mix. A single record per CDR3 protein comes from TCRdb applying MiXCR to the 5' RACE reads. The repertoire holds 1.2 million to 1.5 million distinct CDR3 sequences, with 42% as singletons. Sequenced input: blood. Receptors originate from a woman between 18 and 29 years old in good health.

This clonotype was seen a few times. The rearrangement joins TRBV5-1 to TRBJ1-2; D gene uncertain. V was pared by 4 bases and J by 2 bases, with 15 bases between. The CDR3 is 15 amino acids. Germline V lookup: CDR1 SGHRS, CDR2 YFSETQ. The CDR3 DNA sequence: TGCGCCAGCAGCCGGGCCGGGTCAGAGAACTATGGCTACACCTTC. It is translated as CASSRAGSENYGYTF.

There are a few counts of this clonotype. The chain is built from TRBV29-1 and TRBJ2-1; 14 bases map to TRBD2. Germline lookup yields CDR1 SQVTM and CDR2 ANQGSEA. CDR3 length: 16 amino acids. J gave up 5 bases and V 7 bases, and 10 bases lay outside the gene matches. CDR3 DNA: TGCAGCGCCGAGGGACTAGCGGGAGTCTCTAACAATGAGCAGTTCTTC. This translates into CSAEGLAGVSNNEQFF.

CDR3 amino acids: CASSPEGGIWERQFF. As DNA, the CDR3 is TGTGCCAGCAGCCCCGAGGGCGGGATTTGGGAGAGGCAGTTCTTC. This chain joins TRBV11-2 and TRBJ2-1; maybe TRBD2 (6 bases). Germline CDR1 reads SGHAT; CDR2 reads FQNNGV. V was trimmed by 5 bases and J by 12 bases, leaving 23 bases between them. The CDR3 consists of 15 residues.

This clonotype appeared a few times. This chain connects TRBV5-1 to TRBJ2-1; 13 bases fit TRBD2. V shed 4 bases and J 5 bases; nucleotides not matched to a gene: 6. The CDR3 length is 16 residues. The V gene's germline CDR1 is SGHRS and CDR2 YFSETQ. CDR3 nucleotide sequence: TGCGCCAGCAGCGGGGGAGGACTAGCGGGAGACAATGAGCAGTTCTTC. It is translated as CASSGGGLAGDNEQFF.

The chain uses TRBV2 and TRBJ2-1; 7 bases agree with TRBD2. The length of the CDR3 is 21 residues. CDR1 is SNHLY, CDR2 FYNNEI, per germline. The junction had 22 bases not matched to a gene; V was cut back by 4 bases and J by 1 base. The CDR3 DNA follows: TGTGCCAGCAGTGGGGGGGATGGGGAGCGGGGCAACCACCTTTCCTACAATGAGCAGTTCTTC. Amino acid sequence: CASSGGDGERGNHLSYNEQFF.

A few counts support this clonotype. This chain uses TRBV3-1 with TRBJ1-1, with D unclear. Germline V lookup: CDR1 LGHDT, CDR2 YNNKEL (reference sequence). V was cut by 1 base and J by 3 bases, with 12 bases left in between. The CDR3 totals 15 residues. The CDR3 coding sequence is TGTGCCAGCAGCCAAGCTCGCGGCAGTTACACTGAAGCTTTCTTT. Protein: CASSQARGSYTEAFF.

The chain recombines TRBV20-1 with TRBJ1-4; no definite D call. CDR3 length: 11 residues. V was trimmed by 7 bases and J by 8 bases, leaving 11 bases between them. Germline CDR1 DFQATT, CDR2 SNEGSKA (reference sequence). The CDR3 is CSGYHLEKLFF. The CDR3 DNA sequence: TGCAGTGGGTATCACCTCGAAAAACTGTTTTTT.

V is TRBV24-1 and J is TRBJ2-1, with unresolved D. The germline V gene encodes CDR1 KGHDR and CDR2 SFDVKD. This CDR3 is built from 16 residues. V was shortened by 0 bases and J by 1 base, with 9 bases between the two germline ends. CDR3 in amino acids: CATSDLGPDSYNEQFF. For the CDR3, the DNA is TGTGCCACCAGTGATTTGGGGCCCGATTCCTACAATGAGCAGTTCTTC.

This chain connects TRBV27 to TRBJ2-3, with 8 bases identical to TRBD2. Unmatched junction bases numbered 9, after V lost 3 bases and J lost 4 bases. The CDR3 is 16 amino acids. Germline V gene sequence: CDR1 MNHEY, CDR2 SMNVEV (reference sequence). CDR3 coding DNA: TGTGCCAGCAGTTTCGTTAGCGGGAAGGTCTCAGATACGCAGTATTTT. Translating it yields CASSFVSGKVSDTQYF.

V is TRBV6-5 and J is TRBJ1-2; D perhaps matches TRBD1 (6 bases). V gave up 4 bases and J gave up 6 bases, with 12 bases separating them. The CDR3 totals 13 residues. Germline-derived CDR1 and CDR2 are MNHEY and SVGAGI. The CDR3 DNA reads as TGTGCCAGCAGTTTTCGGACAGCGGATGGCTACACCTTC. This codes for CASSFRTADGYTF.

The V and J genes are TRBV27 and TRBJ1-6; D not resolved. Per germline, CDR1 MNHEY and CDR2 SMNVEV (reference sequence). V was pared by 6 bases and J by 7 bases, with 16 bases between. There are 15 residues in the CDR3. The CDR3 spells CASRPGARNNSPLHF. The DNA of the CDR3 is TGTGCCAGCAGACCGGGAGCTCGAAACAATTCACCCCTCCACTTT.

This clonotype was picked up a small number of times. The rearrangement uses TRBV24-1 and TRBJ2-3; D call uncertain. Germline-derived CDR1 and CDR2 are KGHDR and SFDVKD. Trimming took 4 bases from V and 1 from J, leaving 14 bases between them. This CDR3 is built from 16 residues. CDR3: CATSESRAVGTDTQYF. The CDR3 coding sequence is TGTGCCACCAGTGAGTCCCGAGCTGTTGGCACAGATACGCAGTATTTT.

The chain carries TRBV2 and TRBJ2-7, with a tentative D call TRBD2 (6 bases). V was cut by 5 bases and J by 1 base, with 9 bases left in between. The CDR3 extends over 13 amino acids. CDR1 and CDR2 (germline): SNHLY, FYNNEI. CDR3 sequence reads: CASSWDLSYEQYF. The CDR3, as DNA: TGTGCCAGCAGTTGGGACTTATCCTACGAGCAGTACTTC.

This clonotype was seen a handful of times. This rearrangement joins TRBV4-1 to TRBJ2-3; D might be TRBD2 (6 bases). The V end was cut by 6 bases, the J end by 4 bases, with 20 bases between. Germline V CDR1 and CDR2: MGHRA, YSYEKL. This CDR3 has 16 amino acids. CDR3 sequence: CASRRRASDRADTQYF. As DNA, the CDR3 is TGCGCCAGCAGGCGGAGGGCTAGCGATCGGGCAGATACGCAGTATTTT.

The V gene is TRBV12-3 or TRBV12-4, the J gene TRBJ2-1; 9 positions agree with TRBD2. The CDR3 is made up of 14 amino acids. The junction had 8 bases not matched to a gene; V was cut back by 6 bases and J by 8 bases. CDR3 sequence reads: CASRYSGSGDEQFF. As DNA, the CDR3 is TGTGCCAGCAGGTATAGCGGGAGCGGGGATGAGCAGTTCTTC.

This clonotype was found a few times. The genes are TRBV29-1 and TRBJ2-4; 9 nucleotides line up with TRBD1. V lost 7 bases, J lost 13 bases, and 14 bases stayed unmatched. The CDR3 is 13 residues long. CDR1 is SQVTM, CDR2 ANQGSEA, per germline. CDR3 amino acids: CSALKQGAGEQYF. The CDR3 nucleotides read TGCAGCGCCCTGAAACAGGGGGCGGGGGAGCAGTACTTC.

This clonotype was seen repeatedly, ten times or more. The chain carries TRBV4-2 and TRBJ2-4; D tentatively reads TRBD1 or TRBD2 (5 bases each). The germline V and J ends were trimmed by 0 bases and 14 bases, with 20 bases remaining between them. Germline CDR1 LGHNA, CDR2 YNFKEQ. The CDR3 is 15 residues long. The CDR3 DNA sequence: TGTGCCAGCAGCCAAGAAGCCAGGGAGCAGGGATGGAAGTACTTC. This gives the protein CASSQEAREQGWKYF.

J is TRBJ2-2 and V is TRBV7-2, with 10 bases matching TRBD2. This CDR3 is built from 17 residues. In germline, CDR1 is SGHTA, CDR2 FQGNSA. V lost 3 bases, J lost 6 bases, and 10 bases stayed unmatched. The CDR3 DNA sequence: TGTGCCAGCAGCTTCGTGATGGTAGCGGGGGGAGCCGGGGAGCTGTTTTTT. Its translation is CASSFVMVAGGAGELFF.

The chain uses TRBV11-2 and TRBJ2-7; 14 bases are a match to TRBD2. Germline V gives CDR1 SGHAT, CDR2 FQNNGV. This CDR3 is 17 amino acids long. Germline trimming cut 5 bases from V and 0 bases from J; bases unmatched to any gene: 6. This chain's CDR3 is CASSLRLAGGISYEQYF. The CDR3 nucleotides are TGTGCCAGCAGCCTCCGACTAGCGGGAGGGATCTCCTACGAGCAGTACTTC.

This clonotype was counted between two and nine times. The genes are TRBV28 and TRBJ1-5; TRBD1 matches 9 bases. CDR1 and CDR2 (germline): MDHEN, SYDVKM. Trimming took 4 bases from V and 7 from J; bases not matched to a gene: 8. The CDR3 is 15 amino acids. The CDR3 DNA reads TGTGCCAGCAGTTCCGGGACAGGGTCGAAGCAGCCCCAGCATTTT. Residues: CASSSGTGSKQPQHF.